A single sample gave rise to the 11 T cell receptor beta chains below, sequenced in a study of T cell repertoires in cytomegalovirus infection. MiXCR, run by TCRdb on the reads, gives a single entry per CDR3 protein. The data show roughly 230,000 distinct CDR3 sequences, with about 17% seen just once and over 40% held by the top ten. The sequenced sample was CD8+ T cells from PBMCs. The receptors derive from a human donor in good health (CMV status not recorded). Some clones in this sample may be carry-over from other donors' samples.

This clonotype was observed many times. The rearrangement uses TRBV28 and TRBJ2-1; 10 nucleotides match TRBD2. The CDR3 has 16 amino acids. The junction had 8 bases not matched to a gene; V was cut back by 5 bases and J by 4 bases. Germline-derived CDR1 and CDR2 are MDHEN and SYDVKM. CDR3 protein: CASSTGLAEPYNEQFF. The CDR3 DNA is TGTGCCAGCAGTACCGGACTAGCGGAACCGTACAATGAGCAGTTCTTC. The complete variable domain, with remaining parts taken from reference TRBV28 and TRBJ2-1, reads DVKVTQSSRYLVKRTGEKVFLECVQDMDHENMFWYRQDPGLGLRLIYFSYDVKMKEKGDIPEGYSVSREKKERFSLILESASTNQTSMYLCASSTGLAEPYNEQFFGPGTRLTVL.

This clonotype appeared many times. The chain joins TRBV7-6 to TRBJ2-1, with D uncertain. The CDR3 spans 17 residues. Trimming shortened V by 3 bases and J by 1 base, and 16 bases separated the two germline ends. Germline V gene sequence: CDR1 SGHVS, CDR2 FNYEAQ. CDR3 coding DNA: TGTGCCAGCAGCTTTAAAGGTTGGAACGAATCCTACAATGAGCAGTTCTTC. Its protein is CASSFKGWNESYNEQFF.

This clonotype was recorded many times. The chain employs TRBV7-9 and TRBJ2-7, with D possibly being TRBD1 (6 bases). With 3 bases removed from V and 3 bases from J, the gap between germline ends came to 15 bases. Germline lookup yields CDR1 SEHNR and CDR2 FQNEAQ (reference sequence). The CDR3 spans 15 residues. This CDR3 reads CASSFTATGDYEQYF. CDR3 DNA sequence: TGTGCCAGCAGCTTCACGGCGACAGGCGACTACGAGCAGTACTTC.

This clonotype was counted only a few times. The chain links TRBV11-2 to TRBJ2-7; D call uncertain. V lost 5 bases, J lost 4 bases, and 12 bases lay in between. Germline lookup yields CDR1 SGHAT and CDR2 FQNNGV. This CDR3 region has 13 residues. The CDR3 loop reads CASSESRSYEQYF. In DNA form, the CDR3 reads TGTGCCAGCAGCGAAAGCCGATCGTACGAGCAGTACTTC.

This clonotype was counted ten times or more. This chain connects TRBV28 to TRBJ1-5; D not certain. Looked up from germline, CDR1 is MDHEN and CDR2 is SYDVKM. V lost 2 bases and J 2 bases, leaving 13 bases between the germline ends. This CDR3 is 16 amino acids long. The CDR3 here is CASSLIFLQGNQPQHF. The CDR3 DNA sequence: TGTGCCAGCAGTTTAATCTTCCTTCAGGGCAATCAGCCCCAGCATTTT.

This clonotype was detected ten times or more. The chain combines TRBV7-2 with TRBJ2-3; D is perhaps TRBD1 or TRBD2 (5 bases each). This CDR3 spans 14 amino acids. Looked up from germline, CDR1 is SGHTA and CDR2 is FQGNSA. The germline V and J ends were trimmed by 2 bases and 4 bases, with 10 bases remaining between them. The CDR3: CASSLWDPADTQYF. The CDR3, as DNA: TGTGCCAGCAGCTTATGGGACCCAGCAGATACGCAGTATTTT.

This clonotype was seen only a few times. The chain is built from TRBV4-2 and TRBJ1-5; 7 bases fit TRBD1. The germline V gene encodes CDR1 LGHNA and CDR2 YNFKEQ. The CDR3 contains 16 residues. With V trimmed by 0 bases and J by 2 bases, 4 bases remained unmatched. The CDR3 region is CASSQDVTGGNQPQHF. The DNA for the CDR3 is TGTGCCAGCAGCCAAGATGTTACAGGGGGCAATCAGCCCCAGCATTTT.

There are many counts of this clonotype. The chain combines TRBV7-6 with TRBJ2-1; 7 bases fit TRBD1. The CDR3 loop spans 14 amino acids. Germline V gene sequence: CDR1 SGHVS, CDR2 FNYEAQ. V was pared by 1 base and J by 6 bases, with 3 bases of the junction left unmatched. The CDR3 DNA reads as TGTGCCAGCAGCTTAGAAGGGGGCCGCAATGAGCAGTTCTTC. Amino acids: CASSLEGGRNEQFF.

The table lists this clonotype with a few counts. This chain connects TRBV7-9 to TRBJ1-2; D remains unclear. The V gene's germline CDR1 is SEHNR and CDR2 FQNEAQ (reference sequence). Trimming removed 1 base from V and 4 bases from J, with 10 bases in between. CDR3 length: 14 amino acids. CDR3 coding DNA: TGTGCCAGCAGCTTAGTGCCAGTTTCCTATGGCTACACCTTC. Translated: CASSLVPVSYGYTF.

This clonotype was seen ten or more times. The gene calls are TRBV27 and TRBJ2-1; D may be TRBD1 (5 bases). Looked up from germline, CDR1 is MNHEY and CDR2 is SMNVEV (reference sequence). CDR3 length: 15 amino acids. Between the trimmed V and J ends, which lost 8 bases and 2 bases, there was a span of 16 bases. The CDR3 nucleotides are TGTGCCAGCGGCCTGAATACAGGAGCCTACAATGAGCAGTTCTTC. The encoded protein is CASGLNTGAYNEQFF.

At least ten counts were recorded for this clonotype. This CDR3 is CASSSGGGGAYNEQFF. CDR3 DNA sequence: TGTGCCAGCAGCTCGGGCGGCGGGGGGGCCTACAATGAGCAGTTCTTC. J is TRBJ2-1 and V is TRBV7-9, with 9 bases lining up with TRBD2. Trimming cost V 4 bases and J 2 bases; bases outside gene matches: 6. Germline V gives CDR1 SEHNR, CDR2 FQNEAQ (reference sequence). This CDR3 is 16 amino acids long.